This is a list of T cell receptor beta chains from one sample in a study of naive CD8 T cells in extremely preterm neonates. Clones were sequenced by immunoSEQ multiplex PCR, and TCRdb holds only the in-frame ones, with some missing. The sample has several thousand clones; just under 98% are singletons. Sequences were obtained from naive CD8+ T cells from blood. Receptor source: a human donor in good health. Each CDR3 is given with its conserved first and last residue. The D gene is left open where the match is weak. Size tells how often a clone was seen (once, few, many) or the class of an expanded clone, and some rows leave it out.

CDR3 length,J gene,D gene,clone size,V gene,CDR3 protein,CDR3 DNA
13,TRBJ2-7,.,.,TRBV4-1,CASSQEASNEQYF,TGCGCCAGCAGCCAAGAGGCTAGCAACGAGCAGTACTTC
13,TRBJ2-7,TRBD1,.,TRBV6-5,CASSDRVTYEQYF,TGTGCCAGCAGTGACAGGGTTACCTACGAGCAGTACTTC
14,TRBJ1-5,.,.,TRBV10-1,CASSADRIDQPQHF,TGCGCCAGCAGTGCCGACAGGATCGATCAGCCCCAGCATTTT
14,TRBJ2-7,TRBD2,.,TRBV9,CASSVGGRNYEQYF,TGTGCCAGCAGCGTAGGCGGGAGGAATTACGAGCAGTACTTC
14,TRBJ1-2,.,.,TRBV7-8,CASSLEGANYGYTF,TGTGCCAGCAGCTTAGAAGGGGCCAACTATGGCTACACCTTC
15,TRBJ2-1,TRBD1,.,TRBV7-8,CASSLTGTGPNEQFF,TGTGCCAGCAGCTTAACCGGGACAGGCCCCAATGAGCAGTTCTTC
16,TRBJ2-1,TRBD2,.,TRBV15,CATSSGTSGRVSEQFF,TGTGCCACCAGCAGTGGGACTAGCGGGAGGGTGTCTGAGCAGTTCTTC
11,TRBJ2-7,.,.,TRBV25-1,CASGQGDEQYF,TGTGCCAGCGGCCAGGGTGACGAGCAGTACTTC
14,TRBJ1-5,TRBD1,.,TRBV19,CASSIGQGGQPQHF,TGTGCCAGTAGTATAGGACAGGGCGGTCAGCCCCAGCATTTT
16,TRBJ2-7,.,once,TRBV7-9,CASSSAIQGGPYEQYF,TGTGCCAGCAGTTCGGCCATACAGGGTGGGCCCTACGAGCAGTACTTC
13,TRBJ2-7,.,.,TRBV7-9,CASSPPGSYEQYF,TGTGCCAGCAGCCCCCCAGGCTCCTACGAGCAGTACTTC
13,TRBJ2-7,.,.,TRBV9,CASSVALDGGQYF,TGTGCCAGCAGCGTAGCATTAGACGGGGGGCAGTACTTC
13,TRBJ1-2,.,.,TRBV27,CASATGPLYGYTF,TGTGCCAGCGCGACAGGCCCCCTCTATGGCTACACCTTC
15,TRBJ2-1,.,.,TRBV10-1,CASSPTVSSYNEQFF,TGCGCCAGCAGCCCAACTGTGAGCTCCTACAATGAGCAGTTCTTC
14,TRBJ2-7,TRBD1,.,TRBV5-1,CASSLEGQSVEQYF,TGCGCCAGCAGCTTGGAGGGACAGTCGGTTGAGCAGTACTTC
16,TRBJ2-5,TRBD2,.,TRBV19,CASSISVGRVMDTQYF,TGTGCCAGTAGTATTTCCGTGGGGAGGGTGATGGATACCCAGTACTTC
13,TRBJ2-1,TRBD1,.,TRBV5-8,CASSSTGGDEQFF,TGTGCCAGCAGCTCGACAGGGGGCGATGAGCAGTTCTTC
17,TRBJ1-5,.,.,TRBV7-9,CASSQHLGGLGNQPQHF,TGTGCCAGCAGCCAACACCTGGGGGGGCTCGGCAATCAGCCCCAGCATTTT
18,TRBJ1-4,.,.,TRBV7-6,CASSPLLGRGEANEKLFF,TGTGCCAGCAGCCCCTTACTAGGACGGGGGGAAGCTAATGAAAAACTGTTTTTT
15,TRBJ2-2,TRBD2,once,TRBV19,CASREGRFIPGELFF,TGTGCCAGTCGGGAGGGGAGATTCATACCCGGGGAGCTGTTTTTT
14,TRBJ2-1,TRBD1,.,TRBV19,CASSPRDRSNEQFF,TGTGCCAGTAGTCCCCGGGACAGGAGCAATGAGCAGTTCTTC
15,TRBJ2-7,TRBD1,.,TRBV4-1,CASSQDPGQPLEQYF,TGCGCCAGCAGCCAAGATCCGGGACAGCCACTCGAGCAGTACTTC
16,TRBJ2-7,TRBD2,.,TRBV4-1,CASSQELAGATYEQYF,TGCGCCAGCAGCCAGGAACTAGCGGGAGCCACCTACGAGCAGTACTTC
13,TRBJ2-3,.,.,TRBV11-2,CASRRAPTDTQYF,TGTGCCAGCCGGAGGGCTCCTACTGATACGCAGTATTTT
15,TRBJ1-1,.,few,TRBV7-9,CASSLEGGANTEAFF,TGTGCCAGCAGCTTGGAAGGAGGGGCGAACACTGAAGCTTTCTTT
11,TRBJ1-2,.,.,TRBV6-1,CASSEVRRITF,TGTGCCAGCAGTGAAGTCAGGAGGATCACCTTC
15,TRBJ2-5,.,.,TRBV4-1,CASSQEMGQQETQYF,TGCGCCAGCAGCCAAGAAATGGGACAACAAGAGACCCAGTACTTC
16,TRBJ2-4,.,.,TRBV6-4,CASSLRSSPFKNIQYF,TGTGCCAGCAGCCTCCGGTCCTCCCCCTTCAAAAACATTCAGTACTTC
14,TRBJ2-1,.,.,TRBV9,CASSVSSQGGEQFF,TGTGCCAGCAGCGTGTCCAGCCAGGGTGGTGAGCAGTTCTTC
15,TRBJ2-7,TRBD2,.,TRBV6-6,CASTTFPAGEAEQYF,TGTGCCAGCACCACCTTCCCCGCGGGAGAGGCCGAGCAGTACTTC
13,TRBJ2-7,TRBD1,.,TRBV7-9,CASSSDRVYEQYF,TGTGCCAGCAGCTCAGACAGGGTTTACGAGCAGTACTTC
14,TRBJ2-1,TRBD1,.,TRBV2,CASSESRGYNEQFF,TGTGCCAGCAGTGAATCCAGGGGGTACAATGAGCAGTTCTTC
14,TRBJ2-7,.,.,TRBV5-6,CASSLDPGTYEQYF,TGTGCCAGCAGCTTGGATCCAGGAACCTACGAGCAGTACTTC
17,TRBJ2-2,TRBD2,.,TRBV4-1,CASSQAPTSGSTGELFF,TGCGCCAGCAGCCAAGCCCCGACTAGCGGGAGTACCGGGGAGCTGTTTTTT
13,TRBJ1-1,.,.,TRBV19,CASSLTGNTEAFF,TGTGCCAGTAGTTTGACAGGGAACACTGAAGCTTTCTTT
16,TRBJ2-1,.,.,TRBV7-9,CASSPAGGSPYNEQFF,TGTGCCAGCAGCCCAGCTGGGGGGAGCCCTTACAATGAGCAGTTCTTC
15,TRBJ2-3,.,.,TRBV27,CASSLWASGTDTQYF,TGTGCCAGCAGTTTATGGGCTAGCGGCACAGATACGCAGTATTTT
15,TRBJ2-6,.,.,TRBV6-5,CASTNRFSGANVLTF,TGTGCCAGCACCAACAGGTTCTCTGGGGCCAACGTCCTGACTTTC
19,TRBJ1-2,.,.,TRBV6-1,CASSEWGGGSGGANYGYTF,TGTGCCAGCAGTGAGTGGGGAGGTGGCAGCGGAGGGGCTAACTATGGCTACACCTTC
16,TRBJ2-6,.,.,TRBV27,CASSSKHISGANVLTF,TGTGCCAGCAGTTCGAAACACATCTCTGGGGCCAACGTCCTGACTTTC
15,TRBJ2-7,TRBD1,once,TRBV15,CATSRERTGGYEQYF,TGTGCCACCAGCAGAGAACGGACAGGGGGCTACGAGCAGTACTTC
11,TRBJ2-5,.,.,TRBV7-8,CASSLEREQYF,TGTGCCAGCAGCTTAGAACGGGAGCAGTACTTC
12,TRBJ1-1,.,.,TRBV19,CASSIRRTEAFF,TGTGCCAGTAGTATACGCCGTACTGAGGCTTTCTTT
11,TRBJ2-7,.,.,TRBV10-3,CAISAGIEQYF,TGTGCCATCAGTGCCGGGATCGAGCAGTACTTC
12,TRBJ2-3,TRBD2,once,TRBV30,CAWSVTSEGQYF,TGTGCCTGGAGTGTTACTAGCGAGGGACAGTATTTT
11,TRBJ2-2,.,.,TRBV19,CASTRTGELFF,TGTGCCAGTACGCGGACCGGGGAGCTGTTTTTT
15,TRBJ1-1,TRBD1,.,TRBV5-6,CASSFKGQTNTEAFF,TGTGCCAGCAGCTTTAAGGGACAGACGAACACTGAAGCTTTCTTT
14,TRBJ2-7,.,.,TRBV25-1,CASSWGDSSYEQYF,TGTGCCAGCAGTTGGGGGGATTCGTCCTACGAGCAGTACTTC
14,TRBJ2-1,TRBD1,.,TRBV19,CASSLQGGYNEQFF,TGTGCCAGTAGTTTACAGGGGGGTTACAATGAGCAGTTCTTC
14,TRBJ1-2,TRBD1,.,TRBV29-1,CSVETGTERYGYTF,TGCAGCGTTGAAACGGGGACAGAGCGCTATGGCTACACCTTC
15,TRBJ2-1,.,.,TRBV23-1,CASRGHPSSYNEQFF,TGCGCCAGCAGAGGACATCCGAGCTCCTACAATGAGCAGTTCTTC
15,TRBJ2-7,TRBD1,.,TRBV7-8,CASSGTGVSLREQYF,TGTGCCAGCAGCGGAACAGGGGTTTCACTCCGCGAGCAGTACTTC
15,TRBJ2-7,TRBD1,.,TRBV28,CASSLFSGQPREQYF,TGTGCCAGCAGTTTATTCTCGGGACAGCCTCGCGAGCAGTACTTC
14,TRBJ2-5,.,once,TRBV5-1,CASSLEGLQDTQYF,TGCGCCAGCAGCTTGGAGGGGCTTCAAGATACCCAGTACTTC